This T cell receptor (beta chain) was sequenced in a study of shared clonotypes between healthy human individuals. Notes on the study in general: Naive subsets typically showed greater estimated richness than memory subsets. Represented diversity, genetic and exposure-history alike, was limited by few donors. Read depth was anticipated to influence clonotype sharing among donors.

Trimming shortened V by 10 bases and J by 5 bases, and 15 bases separated the two germline ends. The CDR3 consists of 13 residues. The germline CDR1 and CDR2 sequences are LNHDA and SQIVND (reference sequence). Measured with immunoSEQ multiplex PCR; TCRdb has only the in-frame clones, and not every one. The profile shows 640,000 or so clones, about two thirds of them singletons. This clone was seen many times. Its specificity is unknown. The TCR sequence derives from a woman in her 30s in good health. Sample: memory CD4+ T cells sorted from blood. The subset is: CD45RA-negative fraction. The J gene is TRBJ1-5, the V gene TRBV19; tentative D call: TRBD1 (6 bases). Written as DNA, the CDR3 is TGTGCCACCCAGGTCAGGGGAGATCAGCCCCAGCATTTT. This codes for CATQVRGDQPQHF.